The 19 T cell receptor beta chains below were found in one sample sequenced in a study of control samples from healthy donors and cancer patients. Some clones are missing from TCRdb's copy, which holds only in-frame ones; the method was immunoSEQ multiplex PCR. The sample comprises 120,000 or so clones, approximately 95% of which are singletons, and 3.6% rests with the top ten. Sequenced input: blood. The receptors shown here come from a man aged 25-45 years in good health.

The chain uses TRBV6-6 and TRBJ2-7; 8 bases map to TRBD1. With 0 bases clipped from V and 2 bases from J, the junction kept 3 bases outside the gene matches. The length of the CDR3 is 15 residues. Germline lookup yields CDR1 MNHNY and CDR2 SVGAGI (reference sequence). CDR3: CASSYSRDRPYEQYF. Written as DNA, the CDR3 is TGTGCCAGCAGTTACTCGCGGGACAGGCCCTACGAGCAGTACTTC.

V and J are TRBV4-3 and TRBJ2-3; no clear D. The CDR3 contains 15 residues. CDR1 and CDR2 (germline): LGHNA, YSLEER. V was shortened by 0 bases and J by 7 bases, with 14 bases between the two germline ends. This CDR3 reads CASSQDISHLYTQYF. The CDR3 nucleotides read TGCGCCAGCAGCCAAGATATTTCCCATTTATATACGCAGTATTTT.

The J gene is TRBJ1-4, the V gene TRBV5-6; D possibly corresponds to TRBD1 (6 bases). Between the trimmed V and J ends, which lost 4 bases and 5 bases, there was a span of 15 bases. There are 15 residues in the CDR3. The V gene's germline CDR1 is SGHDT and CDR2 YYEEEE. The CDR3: CASSTSWTANEKLFF. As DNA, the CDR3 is TGTGCCAGCAGCACGAGCTGGACAGCGAATGAAAAACTGTTTTTT.

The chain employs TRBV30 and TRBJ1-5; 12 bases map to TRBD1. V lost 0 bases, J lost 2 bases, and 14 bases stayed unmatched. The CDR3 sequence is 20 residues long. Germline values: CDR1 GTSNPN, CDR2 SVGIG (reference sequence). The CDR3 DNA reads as TGTGCCTGGAGTGTACAAAGGGGACAGGGGGCCTCCTGGGGCAATCAGCCCCAGCATTTT. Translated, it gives CAWSVQRGQGASWGNQPQHF.

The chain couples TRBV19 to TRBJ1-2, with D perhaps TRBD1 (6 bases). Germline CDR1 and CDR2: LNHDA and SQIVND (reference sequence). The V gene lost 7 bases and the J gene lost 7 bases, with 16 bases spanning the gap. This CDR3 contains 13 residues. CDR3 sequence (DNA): TGTGCCAGTAACCCTAGGGGGGCTACTGGCTACACCTTC. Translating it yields CASNPRGATGYTF.

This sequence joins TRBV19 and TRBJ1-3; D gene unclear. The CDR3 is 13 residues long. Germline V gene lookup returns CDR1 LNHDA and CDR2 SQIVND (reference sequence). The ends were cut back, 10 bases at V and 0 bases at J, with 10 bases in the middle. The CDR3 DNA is TGTGCCACACGTCCAAGCTCTGGAAACACCATATATTTT. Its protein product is CATRPSSGNTIYF.

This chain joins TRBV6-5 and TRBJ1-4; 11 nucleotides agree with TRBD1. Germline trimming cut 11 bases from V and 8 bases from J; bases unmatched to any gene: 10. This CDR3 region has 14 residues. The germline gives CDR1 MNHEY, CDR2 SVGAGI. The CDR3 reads CASRRGTGGEKLFF. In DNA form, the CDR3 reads TGTGCCTCCAGGAGAGGGACAGGGGGAGAAAAACTGTTTTTT.

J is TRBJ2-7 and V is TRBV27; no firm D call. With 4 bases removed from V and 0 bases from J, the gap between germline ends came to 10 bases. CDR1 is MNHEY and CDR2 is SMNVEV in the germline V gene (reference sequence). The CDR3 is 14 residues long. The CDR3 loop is CASSYGRSSYEQYF. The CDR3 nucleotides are TGTGCCAGCAGTTACGGCAGGAGCTCCTACGAGCAGTACTTC.

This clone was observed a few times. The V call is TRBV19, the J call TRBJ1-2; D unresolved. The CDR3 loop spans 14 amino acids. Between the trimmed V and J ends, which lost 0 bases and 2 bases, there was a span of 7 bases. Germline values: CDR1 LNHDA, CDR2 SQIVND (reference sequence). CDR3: CASSIEPANYGYTF. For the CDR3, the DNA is TGTGCCAGTAGTATAGAGCCGGCCAACTATGGCTACACCTTC.

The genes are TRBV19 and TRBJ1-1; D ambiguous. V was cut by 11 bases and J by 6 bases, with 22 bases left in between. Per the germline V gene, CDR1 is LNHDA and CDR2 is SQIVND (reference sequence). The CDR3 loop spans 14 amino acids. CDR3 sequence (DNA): TGTGCCGTACTACCCATAGGAGAGAATGCTGAAGCTTTCTTT. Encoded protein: CAVLPIGENAEAFF.

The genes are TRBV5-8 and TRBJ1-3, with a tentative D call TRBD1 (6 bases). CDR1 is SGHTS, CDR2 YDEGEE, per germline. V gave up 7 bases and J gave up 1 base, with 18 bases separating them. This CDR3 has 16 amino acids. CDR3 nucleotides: TGTGCCAGCTCCAGTATCGGGACACTTTCTGGAAACACCATATATTTT. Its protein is CASSSIGTLSGNTIYF.

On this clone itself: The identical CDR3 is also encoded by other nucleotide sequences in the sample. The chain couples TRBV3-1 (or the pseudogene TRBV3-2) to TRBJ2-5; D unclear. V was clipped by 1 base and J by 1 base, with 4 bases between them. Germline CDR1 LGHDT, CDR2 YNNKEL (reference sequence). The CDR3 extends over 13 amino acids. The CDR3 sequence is CASSQGFQETQYF. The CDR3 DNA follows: TGTGCCAGCAGCCAAGGATTCCAAGAGACCCAGTACTTC.

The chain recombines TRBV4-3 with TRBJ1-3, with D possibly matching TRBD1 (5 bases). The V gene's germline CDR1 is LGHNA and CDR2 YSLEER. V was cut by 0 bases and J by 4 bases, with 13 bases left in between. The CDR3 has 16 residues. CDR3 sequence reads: CASSQETSRQGNTIYF. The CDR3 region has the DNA TGCGCCAGCAGCCAAGAAACCTCCCGACAGGGAAACACCATATATTTT.

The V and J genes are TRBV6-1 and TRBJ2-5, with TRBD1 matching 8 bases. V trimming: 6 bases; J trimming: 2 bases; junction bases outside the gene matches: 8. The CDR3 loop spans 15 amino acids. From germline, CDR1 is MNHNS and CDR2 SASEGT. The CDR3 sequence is CASSHDRGRQETQYF. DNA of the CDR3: TGTGCCAGCAGCCACGACAGGGGAAGACAAGAGACCCAGTACTTC.

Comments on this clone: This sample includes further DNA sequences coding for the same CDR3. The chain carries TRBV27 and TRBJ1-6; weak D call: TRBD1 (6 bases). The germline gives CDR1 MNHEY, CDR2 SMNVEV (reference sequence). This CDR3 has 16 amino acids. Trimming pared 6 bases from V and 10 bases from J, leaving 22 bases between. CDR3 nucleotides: TGTGCCAGCAGACAATCGGGGGGCGCGGGGGGGTCACCCCTCCACTTT. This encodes CASRQSGGAGGSPLHF.

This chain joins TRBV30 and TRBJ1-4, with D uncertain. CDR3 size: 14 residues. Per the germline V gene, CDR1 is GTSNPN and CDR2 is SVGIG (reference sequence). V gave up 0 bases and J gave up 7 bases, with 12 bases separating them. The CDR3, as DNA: TGTGCCTGGAGTGTAGCCTGGGGAGGTGAAAAACTGTTTTTT. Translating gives CAWSVAWGGEKLFF. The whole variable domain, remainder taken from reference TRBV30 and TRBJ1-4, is SQTIHQWPATLVQPVGSPLSLECTVEGTSNPNLYWYRQAAGRGLQLLFYSVGIGQISSEVPQNLSASRPQDRQFILSSKKLLLSDSGFYLCAWSVAWGGEKLFFGSGTQLSVL.

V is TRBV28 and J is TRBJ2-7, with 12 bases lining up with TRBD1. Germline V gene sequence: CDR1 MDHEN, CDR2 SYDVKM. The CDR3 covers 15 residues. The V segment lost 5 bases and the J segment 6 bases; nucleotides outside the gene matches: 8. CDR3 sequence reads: CASSAPGQGAVEQYF. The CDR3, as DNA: TGTGCCAGCAGTGCGCCGGGACAGGGGGCGGTCGAGCAGTACTTC.

The CDR3 sequence is CASSSDRVRADTQYF. CDR3 bases: TGTGCCAGCAGCTCGGACAGGGTGAGGGCAGATACGCAGTATTTT. The chain carries TRBV6-2 or TRBV6-3 and TRBJ2-3; 8 nucleotides line up with TRBD1. The CDR3 has 15 amino acids. Trimming removed 6 bases from V and 4 bases from J; junction bases left unmatched: 9. Germline loops: CDR1 MNHEY, CDR2 SVGEGT.

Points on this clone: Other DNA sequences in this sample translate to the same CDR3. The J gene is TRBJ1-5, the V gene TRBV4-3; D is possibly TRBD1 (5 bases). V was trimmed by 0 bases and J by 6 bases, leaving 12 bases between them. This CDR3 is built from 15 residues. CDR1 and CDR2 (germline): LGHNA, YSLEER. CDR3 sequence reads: CASSQDPLGGQPQHF. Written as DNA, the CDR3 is TGCGCCAGCAGCCAAGATCCTCTTGGGGGTCAGCCCCAGCATTTT.